Below are 2 T cell receptor beta chains sequenced from a single sample in a study of cytomegalovirus exposure and HLA in healthy donors. The primer mix had 60 Vbeta and 13 Jbeta primers. The method was immunoSEQ multiplex PCR; TCRdb's version includes in-frame clones alone and lacks a portion of them. The repertoire holds 75,000 to 95,000 clones, with over 60% as singletons. The sequenced sample was PBMCs. Receptors were obtained from a woman between 35 and 50 years old in good health and CMV-seropositive.

This clone has a handful of counts. This rearrangement joins TRBV5-6 to TRBJ1-4, with D possibly TRBD1 on 5 matching bases. The CDR3 spans 14 residues. Germline values: CDR1 SGHDT, CDR2 YYEEEE. Trimming removed 4 bases from V and 8 bases from J, with 15 bases in between. The CDR3 protein is CASSEGLNREKLFF. The CDR3 coding sequence is TGTGCCAGCAGCGAGGGACTGAACCGGGAAAAACTGTTTTTT.

This clone was seen a handful of times. The chain employs TRBV5-1 and TRBJ1-5; D unclear. The V gene's germline CDR1 is SGHRS and CDR2 YFSETQ. The CDR3 contains 15 residues. V shed 0 bases and J shed 6 bases, with 13 bases lying between them. The CDR3 nucleotides read TGCGCCAGCAGCTTGGCCGACGCGACTATTCAGCCCCAGCATTTT. Residues: CASSLADATIQPQHF.